The 4 T cell receptor beta chains below come from one sample, sequenced in a study of control samples from healthy donors and cancer patients. This table comes from immunoSEQ multiplex PCR, and its TCRdb copy is limited to in-frame clones, with some not included. Of 65,000 to 95,000 clones listed, around 91% are singletons. Sequenced sample: blood. The source of these receptors is a man in his forties or fifties in good health.

The genes are TRBV7-2 and TRBJ1-2; tentatively, D is TRBD1 (5 bases). The CDR3 loop spans 17 amino acids. Looked up from germline, CDR1 is SGHTA and CDR2 is FQGNSA. V was cut by 3 bases and J by 3 bases, with 20 bases left in between. The CDR3 here is CASSLGPSGGSDYGYTF. For the CDR3, the DNA is TGTGCCAGCAGCTTGGGGCCGAGCGGAGGGTCCGACTATGGCTACACCTTC.

The chain links TRBV29-1 to TRBJ1-2; D gene unclear. V dropped 8 bases and J dropped 6 bases, with 19 bases sitting between them. The CDR3 contains 13 residues. From germline, CDR1 is SQVTM and CDR2 ANQGSEA. The CDR3 coding sequence is TGCAGCTTTAGTCGGCTGGCAGGCGATGGCTACACCTTC. The encoded protein is CSFSRLAGDGYTF.

The CDR3 protein is CASSSREIMNTEAFF. In nucleotides, the CDR3 is TGTGCCAGTAGTTCCAGGGAGATTATGAACACTGAAGCTTTCTTT. The chain recombines TRBV19 with TRBJ1-1; D may be TRBD1 (5 bases). CDR1 is LNHDA and CDR2 is SQIVND in the germline V gene (reference sequence). This CDR3 has 15 residues. Trimming took 5 bases from V and 0 from J, leaving 13 bases between them. The whole variable domain, filled in from reference TRBV19 and TRBJ1-1, reads DGGITQSPKYLFRKEGQNVTLSCEQNLNHDAMYWYRQDPGQGLRLIYYSQIVNDFQKGDIAEGYSVSREKKESFPLTVTSAQKNPTAFYLCASSSREIMNTEAFFGQGTRLTVV.

The chain couples TRBV7-2 to TRBJ1-5, with a weak D call TRBD1 (5 bases). The V and J ends lost 3 bases and 6 bases respectively, with 9 bases between them. Germline CDR1 is SGHTA and CDR2 is FQGNSA. This CDR3 contains 13 residues. The CDR3 sequence: CASSFRGSQPQHF. The CDR3, as DNA: TGTGCCAGCAGCTTTCGGGGGAGTCAGCCCCAGCATTTT.